Presented here are 5 T cell receptor beta chains from one specimen sequenced in a study of CD8 T cells in ankylosing spondylitis. MiXCR, applied by TCRdb to the 5' RACE reads, yields one record per CDR3 protein. Of more than 35,000 distinct CDR3 sequences in the sample, 6% were seen once. The sample was blood, either unsorted or a sorted T cell fraction (not recorded which). The receptors derive from a male donor with ankylosing spondylitis or in good health (not recorded which).

This clonotype was detected only a few times. A much larger clone sits a single nucleotide away, making a read error possible. The CDR3 DNA reads TGCAGCGCCCGGGACGCCCACGAGCAGTACTTC. As protein: CSARDAHEQYF. This rearrangement joins TRBV29-1 to TRBJ2-7, with D possibly called TRBD1 or TRBD2 (5 bases each). The CDR3 runs to 11 residues. In germline, CDR1 is SQVTM, CDR2 ANQGSEA. Trimming removed 7 bases at V and 5 bases at J, with 12 bases between.

This clonotype was recorded many times. The chain uses TRBV28 and TRBJ1-1, with unresolved D. From germline, CDR1 is MDHEN and CDR2 SYDVKM. V lost 4 bases to trimming and J lost 6 bases, with 9 bases between them. The length of the CDR3 is 12 residues. CDR3 sequence reads: CASSYYTAEAFF. CDR3 in DNA: TGTGCCAGCAGTTATTATACCGCTGAAGCTTTCTTT.

There are many counts of this clonotype. The J gene is TRBJ1-6, the V gene TRBV20-1; TRBD1 aligns across 12 bases. Germline CDR1 is DFQATT and CDR2 is SNEGSKA (reference sequence). The J segment lost 7 bases and the V segment lost 3 bases, leaving 4 bases of the junction unmatched. The CDR3 consists of 15 residues. CDR3 in amino acids: CSASMGQGANSPLHF. DNA of the CDR3: TGCAGTGCTAGCATGGGACAGGGGGCAAATTCACCCCTCCACTTT.

Many counts were recorded for this clonotype. V gene TRBV20-1 combines with J gene TRBJ1-2; D remains ambiguous. From germline, CDR1 is DFQATT and CDR2 SNEGSKA (reference sequence). The V end lost 0 bases, the J end lost 4 bases, and 15 bases lay between the germline ends. CDR3 length: 15 amino acids. This CDR3 is CSARDLEDRGYGYTF. The CDR3 DNA reads TGCAGTGCTAGAGATCTGGAGGACCGGGGCTATGGCTACACCTTC.

This clonotype appeared many times. This chain links TRBV5-1 with TRBJ1-3; 8 positions agree with TRBD1. The CDR3 loop spans 16 amino acids. V was clipped by 3 bases and J by 0 bases; unmatched bases: 5. Germline lookup yields CDR1 SGHRS and CDR2 YFSETQ. CDR3 bases: TGCGCCAGCAGCTGGGGACAGGCTAACTCTGGAAACACCATATATTTT. It is translated as CASSWGQANSGNTIYF.